A single sample gave rise to the 11 T cell receptor beta chains below, sequenced in a study of T cell changes during pregnancy in multiple sclerosis. Method: immunoSEQ multiplex PCR; TCRdb's copy keeps in-frame clones and lacks some. The sample has around 44,000 clones; about 94% are singletons. This specimen consisted of CD8+ T cells from peripheral blood mononuclear cells, obtained in the third trimester of pregnancy. The source of these receptors is a female donor with multiple sclerosis, enrolled in a pregnancy study.

V and J are TRBV7-9 and TRBJ1-1; 9 nucleotides match TRBD1. This CDR3 region has 14 residues. The germline CDR1 and CDR2 sequences are SEHNR and FQNEAQ (reference sequence). V lost 5 bases, J lost 0 bases, and 1 base stayed unmatched. This CDR3 is CASSGTGLNTEAFF. The CDR3 coding sequence is TGTGCCAGCAGCGGGACAGGGCTGAACACTGAAGCTTTCTTT.

The V gene is TRBV18, the J gene TRBJ2-7; 9 nucleotides agree with TRBD2. Germline CDR1 KGHSH, CDR2 LQKENI. Losses at the gene ends were 0 bases for V and 1 base for J; bases not matched to a gene: 1. The CDR3 loop spans 15 amino acids. The CDR3 sequence: CASSPPSGRSYEQYF. Written as DNA, the CDR3 is TGTGCCAGCTCACCACCGAGCGGGAGGTCCTACGAGCAGTACTTC.

The chain combines TRBV11-2 with TRBJ2-7; the D gene is possibly TRBD1 (6 bases). The length of the CDR3 is 15 residues. The V gene lost 1 base and the J gene lost 6 bases, with 16 bases spanning the gap. The germline V gene encodes CDR1 SGHAT and CDR2 FQNNGV. The CDR3 is CASSLVQGLAPEQYF. The CDR3 DNA reads TGTGCCAGCAGCTTAGTTCAGGGGTTGGCTCCCGAGCAGTACTTC.

The chain carries TRBV7-6 and TRBJ2-2; TRBD1 aligns across 9 bases. V dropped 5 bases and J dropped 0; count of bases not matched to a gene: 4. Germline CDR1 and CDR2: SGHVS and FNYEAQ. The CDR3 is 16 amino acids. This chain's CDR3 is CASSPDRGSNTGELFF. The CDR3 DNA follows: TGTGCCAGCAGCCCCGACAGGGGGTCGAACACCGGGGAGCTGTTTTTT.

The genes are TRBV25-1 and TRBJ2-7; TRBD1 might be the D (6 bases). Trimming cost V 6 bases and J 6 bases, with 12 bases left between them. CDR1 MGHDK and CDR2 SYGVNS come from the germline V gene. The CDR3 is 12 amino acids. The CDR3 DNA sequence: TGTGCCAGCAGCTCCAGGGGAAGCGAGCAGTACTTC. It is translated as CASSSRGSEQYF.

This clone came up once. The chain links TRBV4-1 to TRBJ2-7; D gene unclear. CDR1 and CDR2 (germline): MGHRA, YSYEKL. Trimming pared 3 bases from V and 5 bases from J, leaving 11 bases between. The CDR3 covers 13 residues. Here the CDR3 DNA reads TGCGCCAGCAGCCAGGGCCCCTACGACGAGCAGTACTTC. As protein: CASSQGPYDEQYF.

The chain joins TRBV5-1 to TRBJ1-1; D is possibly TRBD1 (6 bases). Germline CDR1 is SGHRS and CDR2 is YFSETQ. Deletions cut 4 bases from V and 2 bases from J, with 9 bases between. CDR3 size: 13 residues. CDR3 nucleotide sequence: TGCGCCAGCAGCCTCAGGGGTAACACTGAAGCTTTCTTT. Translating it yields CASSLRGNTEAFF.

The rearrangement joins TRBV29-1 to TRBJ2-7; D uncertain. Germline values: CDR1 SQVTM, CDR2 ANQGSEA. The germline V and J ends were trimmed by 1 base and 0 bases, with 7 bases remaining between them. There are 13 residues in the CDR3. The CDR3 spells CSVEAENSYEQYF. The CDR3 bases are TGCAGCGTTGAAGCAGAAAACTCCTACGAGCAGTACTTC.

This chain links TRBV6-1 with TRBJ1-2, with D uncertain. Deletions cut 11 bases from V and 3 bases from J, with 13 bases between. The CDR3 length is 12 residues. In germline, CDR1 is MNHNS, CDR2 SASEGT. The CDR3 sequence: CAAELRYYGYTF. The CDR3, as DNA: TGTGCCGCCGAACTAAGGTACTATGGCTACACCTTC.

The genes are TRBV28 and TRBJ2-1; 7 bases align to TRBD2. The V gene end was trimmed by 1 base and the J gene end by 5 bases; junction bases not matched to a gene: 11. Per germline, CDR1 MDHEN and CDR2 SYDVKM. This CDR3 contains 17 residues. CDR3 sequence: CASSLFERGGMNNEQFF. The CDR3 DNA follows: TGTGCCAGCAGTTTATTCGAGCGGGGAGGCATGAACAATGAGCAGTTCTTC. Filled out from reference TRBV28 and TRBJ2-1, the complete variable domain reads DVKVTQSSRYLVKRTGEKVFLECVQDMDHENMFWYRQDPGLGLRLIYFSYDVKMKEKGDIPEGYSVSREKKERFSLILESASTNQTSMYLCASSLFERGGMNNEQFFGPGTRLTVL.

The chain recombines TRBV7-9 with TRBJ1-4; no reliable D call. The germline V gene encodes CDR1 SEHNR and CDR2 FQNEAQ (reference sequence). The V and J ends lost 0 bases and 2 bases respectively, with 7 bases between them. The CDR3 has 15 residues. CDR3 sequence: CASSLAVGTNEKLFF. The CDR3 nucleotides read TGTGCCAGCAGCTTAGCGGTCGGGACTAATGAAAAACTGTTTTTT.